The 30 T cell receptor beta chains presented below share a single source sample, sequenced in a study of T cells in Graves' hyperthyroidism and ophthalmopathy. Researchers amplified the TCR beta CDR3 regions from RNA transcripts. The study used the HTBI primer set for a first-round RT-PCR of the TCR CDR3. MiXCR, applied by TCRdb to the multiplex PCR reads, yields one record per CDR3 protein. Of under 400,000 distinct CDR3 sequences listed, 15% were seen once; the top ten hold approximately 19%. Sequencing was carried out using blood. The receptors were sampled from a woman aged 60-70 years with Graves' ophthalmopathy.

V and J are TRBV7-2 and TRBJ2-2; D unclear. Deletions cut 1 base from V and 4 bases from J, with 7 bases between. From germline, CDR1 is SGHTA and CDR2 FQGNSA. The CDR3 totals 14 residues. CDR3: CASSLVRSTGELFF. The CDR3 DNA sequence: TGTGCCAGCAGCTTAGTACGTAGCACCGGGGAGCTGTTTTTT. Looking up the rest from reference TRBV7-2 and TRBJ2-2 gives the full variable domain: GAGVSQSPSNKVTEKGKDVELRCDPISGHTALYWYRQSLGQGLEFLIYFQGNSAPDKSGLPSDRFSAERTGGSVSTLTIQRTQQEDSAVYLCASSLVRSTGELFFGEGSRLTVL.

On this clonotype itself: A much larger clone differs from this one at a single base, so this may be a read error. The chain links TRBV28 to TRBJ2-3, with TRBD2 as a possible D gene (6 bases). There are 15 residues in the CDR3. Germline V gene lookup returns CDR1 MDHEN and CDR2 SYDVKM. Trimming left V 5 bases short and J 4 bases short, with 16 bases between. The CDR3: CASSAAYASADTQYF. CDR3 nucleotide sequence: TGTGCCAGCAGTGCCGCGTATGCTAGCGCAGATACGCAGTATTTT.

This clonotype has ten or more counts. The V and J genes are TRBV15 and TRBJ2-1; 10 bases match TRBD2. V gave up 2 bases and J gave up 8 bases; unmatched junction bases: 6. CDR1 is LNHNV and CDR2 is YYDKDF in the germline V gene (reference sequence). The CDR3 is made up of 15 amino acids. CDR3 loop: CATSRPSGSSYEQFF. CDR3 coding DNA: TGTGCCACCAGCAGACCTAGCGGGAGTAGCTATGAGCAGTTCTTC.

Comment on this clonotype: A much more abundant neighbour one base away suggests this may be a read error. The CDR3 protein is CSASDGTYERYF. The CDR3 region has the DNA TGCAGTGCTTCAGACGGGACCTACGAGCGGTACTTC. The chain joins TRBV20-1 to TRBJ2-7, with D perhaps assigned TRBD1 or TRBD2 (5 bases each). Germline-derived CDR1 and CDR2 are DFQATT and SNEGSKA (reference sequence). The CDR3 consists of 12 residues.

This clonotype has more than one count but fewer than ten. CDR3 nucleotides: TGTGCCAGCAATCCCCAGGGGGTCTCGGGCGGGGAGCTGTTTTTT. This encodes CASNPQGVSGGELFF. The chain combines TRBV7-9 with TRBJ2-2; 7 nucleotides align to TRBD1. The CDR3 totals 15 residues. Germline CDR1 SEHNR, CDR2 FQNEAQ (reference sequence). The V gene end was trimmed by 7 bases and the J gene end by 7 bases; junction bases not matched to a gene: 12.

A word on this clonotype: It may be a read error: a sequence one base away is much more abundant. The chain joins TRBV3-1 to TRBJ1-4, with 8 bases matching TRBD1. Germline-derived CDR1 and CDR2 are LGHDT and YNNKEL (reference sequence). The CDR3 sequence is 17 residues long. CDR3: CASSQPQTGATNEKLLF. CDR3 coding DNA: TGTGCCAGCAGCCAACCCCAGACAGGGGCGACTAATGAAAAACTGCTTTTT.

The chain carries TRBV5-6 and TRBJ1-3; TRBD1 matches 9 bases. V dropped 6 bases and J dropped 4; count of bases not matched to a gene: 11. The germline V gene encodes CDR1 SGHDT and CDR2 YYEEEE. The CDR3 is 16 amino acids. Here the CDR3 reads CASTPFDRGEGNTIYF. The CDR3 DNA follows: TGTGCCAGCACCCCTTTTGACAGGGGGGAAGGAAACACCATATATTTT. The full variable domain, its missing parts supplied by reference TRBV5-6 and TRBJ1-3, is DAGVTQSPTHLIKTRGQQVTLRCSPKSGHDTVSWYQQALGQGPQFIFQYYEEEERQRGNFPDRFSGHQFPNYSSELNVNALLLGDSALYLCASTPFDRGEGNTIYFGEGSWLTVV.

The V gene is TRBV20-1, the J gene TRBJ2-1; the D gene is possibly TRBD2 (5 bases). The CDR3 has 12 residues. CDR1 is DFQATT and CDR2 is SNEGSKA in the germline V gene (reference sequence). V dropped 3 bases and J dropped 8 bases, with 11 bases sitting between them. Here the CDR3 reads CSASIGIDEQFF. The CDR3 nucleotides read TGCAGTGCTAGCATCGGGATCGATGAGCAGTTCTTC.

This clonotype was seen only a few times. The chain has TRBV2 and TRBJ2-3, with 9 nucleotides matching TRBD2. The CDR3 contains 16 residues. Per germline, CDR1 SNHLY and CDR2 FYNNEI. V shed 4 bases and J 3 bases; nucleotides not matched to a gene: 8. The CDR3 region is CASSARPGLATDTQYF. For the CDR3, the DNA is TGTGCCAGCAGTGCCCGCCCGGGACTAGCAACAGATACGCAGTATTTT. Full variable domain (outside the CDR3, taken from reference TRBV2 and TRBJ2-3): EPEVTQTPSHQVTQMGQEVILRCVPISNHLYFYWYRQILGQKVEFLVSFYNNEISEKSEIFDDQFSVERPDGSNFTLKIRSTKLEDSAMYFCASSARPGLATDTQYFGPGTRLTVL.

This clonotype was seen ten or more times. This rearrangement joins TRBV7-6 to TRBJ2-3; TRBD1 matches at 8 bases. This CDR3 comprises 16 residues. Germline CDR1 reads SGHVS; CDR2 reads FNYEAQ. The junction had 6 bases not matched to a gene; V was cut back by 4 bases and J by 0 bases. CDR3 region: CASSSQGVTSTDTQYF. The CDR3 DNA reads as TGTGCCAGCAGCTCACAGGGGGTAACTAGCACAGATACGCAGTATTTT.

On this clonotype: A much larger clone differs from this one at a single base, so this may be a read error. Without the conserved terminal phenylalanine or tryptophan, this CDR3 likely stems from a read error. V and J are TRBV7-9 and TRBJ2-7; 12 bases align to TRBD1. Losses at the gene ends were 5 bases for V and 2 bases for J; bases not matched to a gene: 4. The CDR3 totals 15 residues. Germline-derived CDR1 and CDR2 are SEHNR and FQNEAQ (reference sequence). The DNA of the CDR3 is TGTGCCAGCAGCCAGGGACAGGGGGCAACCTACGAGCAGTACCTC. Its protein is CASSQGQGATYEQYL.

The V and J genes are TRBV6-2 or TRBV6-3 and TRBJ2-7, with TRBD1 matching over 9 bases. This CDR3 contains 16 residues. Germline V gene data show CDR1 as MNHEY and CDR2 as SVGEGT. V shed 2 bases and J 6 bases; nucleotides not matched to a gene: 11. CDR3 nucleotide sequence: TGTGCCAGCAGTTACACCCCGGGACAGGGAAAGGGCGAGCAGTACTTC. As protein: CASSYTPGQGKGEQYF.

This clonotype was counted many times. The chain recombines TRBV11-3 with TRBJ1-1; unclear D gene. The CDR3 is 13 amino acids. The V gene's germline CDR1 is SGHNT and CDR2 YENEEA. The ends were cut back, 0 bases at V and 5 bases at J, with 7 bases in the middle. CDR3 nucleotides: TGTGCCAGCAGCTTAGATCTTGTAACTGAAGCTTTCTTT. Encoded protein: CASSLDLVTEAFF.

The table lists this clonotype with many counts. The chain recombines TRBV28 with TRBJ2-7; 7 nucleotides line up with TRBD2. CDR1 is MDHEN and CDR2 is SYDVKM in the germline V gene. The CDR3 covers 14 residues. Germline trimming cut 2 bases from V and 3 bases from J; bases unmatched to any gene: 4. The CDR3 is CASSLLAEYYEQYF. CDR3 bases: TGTGCCAGCAGTTTACTAGCGGAATACTACGAGCAGTACTTC.

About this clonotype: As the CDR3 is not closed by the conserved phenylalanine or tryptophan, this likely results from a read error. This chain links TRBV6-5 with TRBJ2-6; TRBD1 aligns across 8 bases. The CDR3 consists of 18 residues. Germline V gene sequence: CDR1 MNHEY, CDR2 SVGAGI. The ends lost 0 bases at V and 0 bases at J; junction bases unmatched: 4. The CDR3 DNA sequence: TGTGCCAGCAGTTACTCTCGGACAGGGAGCTCTGGGGCCAACGTCCTGACTCTC. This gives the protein CASSYSRTGSSGANVLTL.

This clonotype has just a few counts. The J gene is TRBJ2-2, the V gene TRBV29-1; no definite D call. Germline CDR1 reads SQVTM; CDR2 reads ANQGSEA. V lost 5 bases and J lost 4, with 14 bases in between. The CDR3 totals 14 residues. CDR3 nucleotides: TGCAGCGTTCCACTCCCCACAAGCACCGGGGAGCTGTTTTTT. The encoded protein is CSVPLPTSTGELFF.

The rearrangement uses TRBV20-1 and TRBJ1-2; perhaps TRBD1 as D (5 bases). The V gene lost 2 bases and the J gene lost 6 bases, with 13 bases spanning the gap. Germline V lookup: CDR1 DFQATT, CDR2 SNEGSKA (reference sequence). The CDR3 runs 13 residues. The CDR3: CSARRGPGDGYTF. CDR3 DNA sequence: TGCAGTGCTAGAAGGGGACCCGGGGATGGCTACACCTTC.

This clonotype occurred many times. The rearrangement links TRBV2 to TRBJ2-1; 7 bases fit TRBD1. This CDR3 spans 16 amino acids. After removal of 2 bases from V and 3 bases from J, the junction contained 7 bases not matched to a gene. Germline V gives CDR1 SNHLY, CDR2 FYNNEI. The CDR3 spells CASSEIQGKYYNEQFF. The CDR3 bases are TGTGCCAGCAGTGAAATACAGGGGAAGTACTACAATGAGCAGTTCTTC.

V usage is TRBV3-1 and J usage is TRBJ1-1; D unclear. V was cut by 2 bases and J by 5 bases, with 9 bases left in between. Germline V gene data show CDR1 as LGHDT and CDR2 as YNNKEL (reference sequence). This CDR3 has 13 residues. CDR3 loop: CASSQQRDTEAFF. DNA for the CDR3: TGTGCCAGCAGCCAACAGCGAGATACTGAAGCTTTCTTT. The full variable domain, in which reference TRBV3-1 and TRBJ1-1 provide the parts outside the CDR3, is DTAVSQTPKYLVTQMGNDKSIKCEQNLGHDTMYWYKQDSKKFLKIMFSYNNKELIINETVPNRFSPKSPDKAHLNLHINSLELGDSAVYFCASSQQRDTEAFFGQGTRLTVV.

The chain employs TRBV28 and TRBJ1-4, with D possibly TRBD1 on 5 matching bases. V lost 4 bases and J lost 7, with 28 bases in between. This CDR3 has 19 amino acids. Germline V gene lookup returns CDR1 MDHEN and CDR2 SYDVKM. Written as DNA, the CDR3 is TGTGCCAGCAGTTCGCGAAGGGTGGGGACTCAGGGACTCGGTGAAAAACTGTTTTTT. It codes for CASSSRRVGTQGLGEKLFF.

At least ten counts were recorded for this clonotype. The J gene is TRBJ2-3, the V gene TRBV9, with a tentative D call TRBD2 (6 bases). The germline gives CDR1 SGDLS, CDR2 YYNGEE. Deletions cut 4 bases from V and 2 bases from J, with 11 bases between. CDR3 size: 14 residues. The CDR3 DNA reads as TGTGCCAGCAGCCCAGGGACTTTCACAGATACGCAGTATTTT. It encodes CASSPGTFTDTQYF.

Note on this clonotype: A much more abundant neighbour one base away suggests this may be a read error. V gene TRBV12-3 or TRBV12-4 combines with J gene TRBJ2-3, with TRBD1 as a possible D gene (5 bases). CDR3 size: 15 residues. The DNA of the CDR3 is TGTGCCAGCAGTTTAGCGCTAGGGGCCCTAGATACGCAGTGTTTT. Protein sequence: CASSLALGALDTQCF.

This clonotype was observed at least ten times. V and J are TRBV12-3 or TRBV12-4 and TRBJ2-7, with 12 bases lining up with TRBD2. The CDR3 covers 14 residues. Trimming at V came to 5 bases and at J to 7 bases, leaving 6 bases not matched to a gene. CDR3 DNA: TGTGCCAGCAGTACGACTAGCGGGAGTGGGGAGCAGTACTTC. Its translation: CASSTTSGSGEQYF.

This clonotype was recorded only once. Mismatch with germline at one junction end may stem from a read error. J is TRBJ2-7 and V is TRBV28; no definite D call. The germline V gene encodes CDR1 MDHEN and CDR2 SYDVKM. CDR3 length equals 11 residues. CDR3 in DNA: TGTGCCAGCAGGACCTCCCACGAGCAGTACTTC. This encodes CASRTSHEQYF.

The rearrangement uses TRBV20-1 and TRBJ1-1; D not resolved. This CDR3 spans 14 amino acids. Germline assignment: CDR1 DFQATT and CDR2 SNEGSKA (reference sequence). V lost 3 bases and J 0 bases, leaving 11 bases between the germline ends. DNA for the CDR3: TGCAGTGCTAGCCCCCAGACGGTGAACACTGAAGCTTTCTTT. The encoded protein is CSASPQTVNTEAFF.

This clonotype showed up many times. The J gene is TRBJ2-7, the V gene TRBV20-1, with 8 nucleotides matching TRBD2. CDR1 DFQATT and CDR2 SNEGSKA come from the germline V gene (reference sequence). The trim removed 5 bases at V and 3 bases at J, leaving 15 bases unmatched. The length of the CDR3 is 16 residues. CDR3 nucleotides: TGCAGTGCTCCCCTGACTTTAGCGGGGAGTCTCTACGAGCAGTACTTC. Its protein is CSAPLTLAGSLYEQYF.

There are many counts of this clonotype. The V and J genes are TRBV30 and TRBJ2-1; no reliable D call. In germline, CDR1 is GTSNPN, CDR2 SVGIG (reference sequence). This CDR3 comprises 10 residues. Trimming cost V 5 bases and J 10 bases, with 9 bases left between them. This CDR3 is CAWGRPEQFF. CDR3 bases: TGTGCCTGGGGACGGCCAGAGCAGTTCTTC.

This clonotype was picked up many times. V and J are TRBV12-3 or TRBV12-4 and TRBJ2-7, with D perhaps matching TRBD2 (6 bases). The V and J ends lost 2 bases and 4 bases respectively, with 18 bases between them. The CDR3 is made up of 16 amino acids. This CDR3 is CASSLSPGLGPYEQYF. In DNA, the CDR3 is TGTGCCAGCAGTTTATCTCCGGGACTGGGTCCTTACGAGCAGTACTTC.

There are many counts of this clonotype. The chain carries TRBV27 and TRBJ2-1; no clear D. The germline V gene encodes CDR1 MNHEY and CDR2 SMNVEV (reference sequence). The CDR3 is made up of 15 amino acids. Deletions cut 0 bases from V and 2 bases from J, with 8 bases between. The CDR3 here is CASSLSPVAYNEQFF. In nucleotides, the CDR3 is TGTGCCAGCAGTTTATCGCCAGTAGCCTACAATGAGCAGTTCTTC.

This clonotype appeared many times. The CDR3 protein is CSVEAQTGQVPSEQFF. The CDR3 coding sequence is TGCAGCGTTGAAGCACAAACGGGACAGGTCCCCAGTGAGCAGTTCTTC. V is TRBV29-1 and J is TRBJ2-1; the match to TRBD1 covers 8 bases. The V gene end was trimmed by 1 base and the J gene end by 9 bases; junction bases not matched to a gene: 14. The CDR3 consists of 16 residues. Germline CDR1 reads SQVTM; CDR2 reads ANQGSEA.